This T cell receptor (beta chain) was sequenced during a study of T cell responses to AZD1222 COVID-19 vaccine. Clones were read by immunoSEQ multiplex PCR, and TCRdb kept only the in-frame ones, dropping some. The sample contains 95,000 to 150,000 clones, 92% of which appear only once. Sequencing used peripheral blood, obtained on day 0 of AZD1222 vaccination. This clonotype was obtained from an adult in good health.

CDR3 amino acids: CASSGRESGNTIYF. The CDR3 nucleotides read TGTGCCAGCAGCGGCAGGGAATCTGGAAACACCATATATTTT. The chain has TRBV9 and TRBJ1-3; D may be TRBD1 (5 bases). Deletions cut 3 bases from V and 1 base from J, with 8 bases between. This CDR3 region has 14 residues. In germline, CDR1 is SGDLS, CDR2 YYNGEE.